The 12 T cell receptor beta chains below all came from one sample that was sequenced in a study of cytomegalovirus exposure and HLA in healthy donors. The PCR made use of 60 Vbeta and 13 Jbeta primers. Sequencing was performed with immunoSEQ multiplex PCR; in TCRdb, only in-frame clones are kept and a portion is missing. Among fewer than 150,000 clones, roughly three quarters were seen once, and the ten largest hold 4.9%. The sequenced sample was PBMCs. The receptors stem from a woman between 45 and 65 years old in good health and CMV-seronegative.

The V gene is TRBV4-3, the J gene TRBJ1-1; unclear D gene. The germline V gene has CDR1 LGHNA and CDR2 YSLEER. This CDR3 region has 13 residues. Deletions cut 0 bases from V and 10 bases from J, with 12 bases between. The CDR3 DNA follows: TGCGCCAGCAGCCAAGATAGGCGTTCAGGAGCTTTCTTT. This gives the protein CASSQDRRSGAFF.

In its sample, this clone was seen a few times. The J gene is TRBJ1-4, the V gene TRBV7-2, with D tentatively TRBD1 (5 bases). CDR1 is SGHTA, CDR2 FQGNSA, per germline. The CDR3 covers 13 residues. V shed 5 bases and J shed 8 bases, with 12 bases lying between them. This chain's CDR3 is CASSQPGGEKLFF. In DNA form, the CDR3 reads TGTGCCAGCAGCCAGCCGGGGGGGGAAAAACTGTTTTTT.

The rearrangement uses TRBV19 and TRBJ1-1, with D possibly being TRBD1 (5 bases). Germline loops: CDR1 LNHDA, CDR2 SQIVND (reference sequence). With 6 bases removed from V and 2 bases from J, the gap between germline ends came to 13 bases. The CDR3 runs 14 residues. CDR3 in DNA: TGTGCCAGTAGCACTGAAAGGGGCAACACTGAAGCTTTCTTT. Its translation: CASSTERGNTEAFF. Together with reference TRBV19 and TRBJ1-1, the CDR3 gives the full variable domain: DGGITQSPKYLFRKEGQNVTLSCEQNLNHDAMYWYRQDPGQGLRLIYYSQIVNDFQKGDIAEGYSVSREKKESFPLTVTSAQKNPTAFYLCASSTERGNTEAFFGQGTRLTVV.

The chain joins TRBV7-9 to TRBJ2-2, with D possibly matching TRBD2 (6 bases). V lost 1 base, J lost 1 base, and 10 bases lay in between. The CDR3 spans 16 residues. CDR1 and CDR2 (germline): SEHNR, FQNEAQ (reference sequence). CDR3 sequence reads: CASSLVPGGNTGELFF. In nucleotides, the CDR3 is TGTGCCAGCAGCTTAGTTCCCGGGGGGAACACCGGGGAGCTGTTTTTT.

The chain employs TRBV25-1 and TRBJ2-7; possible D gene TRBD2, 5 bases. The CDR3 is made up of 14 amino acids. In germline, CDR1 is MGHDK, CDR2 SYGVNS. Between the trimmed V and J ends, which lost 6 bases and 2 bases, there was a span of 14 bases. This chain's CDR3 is CASRDSSGTYEQYF. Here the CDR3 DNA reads TGTGCCAGCAGGGATTCGTCGGGAACCTACGAGCAGTACTTC.

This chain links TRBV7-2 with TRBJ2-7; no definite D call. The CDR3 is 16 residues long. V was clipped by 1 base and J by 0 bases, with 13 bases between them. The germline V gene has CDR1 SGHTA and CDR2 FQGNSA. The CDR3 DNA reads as TGTGCCAGCAGCTTAGAAACCAGGCTCAGCTCCTACGAGCAGTACTTC. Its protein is CASSLETRLSSYEQYF.

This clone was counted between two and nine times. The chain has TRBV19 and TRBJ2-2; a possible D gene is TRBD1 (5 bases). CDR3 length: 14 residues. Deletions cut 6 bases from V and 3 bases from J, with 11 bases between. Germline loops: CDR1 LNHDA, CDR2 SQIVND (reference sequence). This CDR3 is CASRFDSYTGELFF. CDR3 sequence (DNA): TGTGCCAGTAGGTTTGACAGTTACACCGGGGAGCTGTTTTTT.

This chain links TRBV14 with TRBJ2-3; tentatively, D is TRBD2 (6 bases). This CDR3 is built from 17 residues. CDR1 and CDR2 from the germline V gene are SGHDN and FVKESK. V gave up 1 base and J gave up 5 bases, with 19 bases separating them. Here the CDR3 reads CASSQVRDRMGGDTQYF. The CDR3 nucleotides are TGTGCCAGCAGCCAAGTACGGGACCGAATGGGAGGAGATACGCAGTATTTT.

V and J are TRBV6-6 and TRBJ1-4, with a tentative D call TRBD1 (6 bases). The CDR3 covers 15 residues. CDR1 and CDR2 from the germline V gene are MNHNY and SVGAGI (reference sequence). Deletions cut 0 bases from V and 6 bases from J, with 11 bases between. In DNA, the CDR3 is TGTGCCAGCAGTTACTCCGCAGGGGTGGATGAAAAACTGTTTTTT. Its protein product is CASSYSAGVDEKLFF.

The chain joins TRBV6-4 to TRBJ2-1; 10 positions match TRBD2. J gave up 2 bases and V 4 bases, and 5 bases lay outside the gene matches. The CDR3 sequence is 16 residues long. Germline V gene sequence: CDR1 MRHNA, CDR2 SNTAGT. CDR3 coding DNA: TGTGCCAGCAGTGGAACAGGACTAGCGGCCTACAATGAGCAGTTCTTC. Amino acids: CASSGTGLAAYNEQFF.

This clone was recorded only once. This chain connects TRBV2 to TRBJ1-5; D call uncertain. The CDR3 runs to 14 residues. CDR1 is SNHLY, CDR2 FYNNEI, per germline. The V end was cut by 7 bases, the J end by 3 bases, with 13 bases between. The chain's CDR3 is CASTISRSNQPQHF. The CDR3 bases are TGTGCCAGCACCATCTCTAGGTCCAATCAGCCCCAGCATTTT.

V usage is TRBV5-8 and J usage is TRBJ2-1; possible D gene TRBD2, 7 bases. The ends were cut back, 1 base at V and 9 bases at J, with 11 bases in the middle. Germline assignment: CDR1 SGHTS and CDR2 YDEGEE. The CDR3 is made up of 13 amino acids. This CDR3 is CASSLRGAVEQFF. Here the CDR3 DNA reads TGTGCCAGCAGCTTGCGGGGGGCGGTTGAGCAGTTCTTC.